These 20 T cell receptor beta chains were sequenced from one sample in a study of identical twins. One entry per CDR3 protein results from TCRdb running MiXCR on the 5' RACE reads. This sample has hundreds of thousands of distinct CDR3 sequences, with 15% to 20% found just once. These data were likewise used in another study, on T cells expressing NK-cell markers.

Sequenced sample: PBMCs. The source is a woman younger than 30 in good health.

In its sample, this clonotype was seen a few times. The chain employs TRBV10-3 and TRBJ2-5; D gene uncertain. Germline V gene lookup returns CDR1 ENHRY and CDR2 SYGVKD. Trimming took off 0 bases at V and 7 bases at J, with 12 bases between the two ends. The CDR3 sequence is 14 residues long. The DNA of the CDR3 is TGTGCCATCAGTGAGTCTTCACGCTCGACGACCCAGTACTTC. It encodes CAISESSRSTTQYF.

The CDR3 spells CASSERGQYGYTF. In DNA form, the CDR3 reads TGTGCCAGCAGTGAAAGGGGACAATATGGCTACACCTTC. This chain uses TRBV2 with TRBJ1-2; TRBD1 is a possible D gene (6 bases). Germline V gene data show CDR1 as SNHLY and CDR2 as FYNNEI. The V end lost 2 bases, the J end lost 5 bases, and 9 bases lay between the germline ends. The CDR3 has 13 residues.

This clonotype was picked up a small number of times. The CDR3 bases are TGCAGTGCTGGGGAGGGACCCGGGGAGCTGTTTTTT. Amino acids: CSAGEGPGELFF. The J gene is TRBJ2-2, the V gene TRBV20-1, with 7 bases identical to TRBD2. This CDR3 region has 12 residues. The V segment lost 5 bases and the J segment 6 bases; nucleotides outside the gene matches: 3. Germline V gene data show CDR1 as DFQATT and CDR2 as SNEGSKA (reference sequence).

The chain carries TRBV7-2 and TRBJ2-1, with 14 bases aligning to TRBD2. CDR1 SGHTA and CDR2 FQGNSA come from the germline V gene. J was trimmed by 9 bases and V by 3 bases; bases with no gene match: 10. The CDR3 length is 17 residues. CDR3 coding DNA: TGTGCCAGCAGCTTCTACCTGACGGGACTAGCGGGAGTTGAGCAGTTCTTC. Residues: CASSFYLTGLAGVEQFF.

The chain is built from TRBV29-1 and TRBJ2-1; D uncertain. Germline V gene sequence: CDR1 SQVTM, CDR2 ANQGSEA. The CDR3 is 11 amino acids. The germline V and J ends were trimmed by 0 bases and 8 bases, with 5 bases remaining between them. The CDR3 DNA reads as TGCAGCGTTGAAGAAGTCCATGAGCAGTTCTTC. Translated, it gives CSVEEVHEQFF.

There are many counts of this clonotype. V is TRBV12-3 or TRBV12-4 and J is TRBJ2-3, with unresolved D. Trimming pared 3 bases from V and 2 bases from J, leaving 3 bases between. CDR3 size: 12 residues. This CDR3 is CASSFITDTQYF. CDR3 DNA sequence: TGTGCCAGCAGTTTCATCACAGATACGCAGTATTTT.

This clonotype has more than one count but fewer than ten. This chain links TRBV20-1 with TRBJ2-4; no clear D gene. Germline V CDR1 and CDR2: DFQATT, SNEGSKA (reference sequence). The length of the CDR3 is 11 residues. V dropped 7 bases and J dropped 5 bases, with 9 bases sitting between them. The CDR3 nucleotides are TGCAGTGGCGGTACCCAAAACATTCAGTACTTC. This encodes CSGGTQNIQYF.

The chain carries TRBV7-6 and TRBJ2-7; possibly TRBD2 for D (6 bases). V was clipped by 5 bases and J by 3 bases, with 14 bases between them. This CDR3 region has 14 residues. CDR1 and CDR2 from the germline V gene are SGHVS and FNYEAQ. The CDR3 region has the DNA TGTGCCAGCAGCGAAACCGGGACTTACTACGAGCAGTACTTC. Its protein product is CASSETGTYYEQYF.

J is TRBJ2-3 and V is TRBV6-6; D is uncertain. V lost 8 bases and J 2 bases, leaving 8 bases between the germline ends. The CDR3 length is 12 residues. Germline V gene lookup returns CDR1 MNHNY and CDR2 SVGAGI (reference sequence). The CDR3 spells CASVSLTDTQYF. The CDR3 DNA sequence: TGTGCCAGCGTTTCTCTCACAGATACGCAGTATTTT.

The V and J genes are TRBV4-3 and TRBJ1-3; D is perhaps TRBD1 (6 bases). Germline V CDR1 and CDR2: LGHNA, YSLEER. Deletions cut 0 bases from V and 4 bases from J, with 13 bases between. CDR3 length: 16 amino acids. In DNA form, the CDR3 reads TGCGCCAGCAGCCAAGATTGGGGGGCGCGGGGAAACACCATATATTTT. The encoded protein is CASSQDWGARGNTIYF.

This clonotype was picked up many times. This chain uses TRBV20-1 with TRBJ1-1; 8 bases align to TRBD1. Trimming took 3 bases from V and 5 from J; bases not matched to a gene: 2. The germline gives CDR1 DFQATT, CDR2 SNEGSKA (reference sequence). The CDR3 consists of 12 residues. DNA of the CDR3: TGCAGTGCTAGGGGGGACAGGACTGAAGCTTTCTTT. Its translation is CSARGDRTEAFF.

The V gene is TRBV4-2, the J gene TRBJ2-3; 12 bases line up with TRBD2. This CDR3 region has 15 residues. CDR1 is LGHNA, CDR2 YNFKEQ, per germline. V lost 2 bases to trimming and J lost 5 bases; unmatched junction nucleotides: 2. The CDR3 here is CASSQLAGGGDTQYF. CDR3 bases: TGTGCCAGCAGCCAACTAGCGGGGGGGGGAGATACGCAGTATTTT.

This clonotype turned up a few times. This rearrangement joins TRBV27 to TRBJ2-2; D not resolved. CDR1 is MNHEY and CDR2 is SMNVEV in the germline V gene (reference sequence). V gave up 2 bases and J gave up 1 base, with 5 bases separating them. The CDR3 extends over 14 amino acids. The CDR3 nucleotides read TGTGCCAGCAGTTTAATGTGGAACACCGGGGAGCTGTTTTTT. Its protein is CASSLMWNTGELFF.

V is TRBV6-1 and J is TRBJ2-3; TRBD2 agrees at 9 bases. CDR3 size: 16 residues. Germline lookup yields CDR1 MNHNS and CDR2 SASEGT. Trimming removed 6 bases from V and 3 bases from J; junction bases left unmatched: 10. The CDR3 region is CASRTGGGGLTDTQYF. The CDR3 DNA sequence: TGTGCCAGCAGGACAGGCGGGGGGGGCTTGACAGATACGCAGTATTTT.

The chain uses TRBV7-9 and TRBJ2-5; D gene uncertain. CDR3 length: 12 amino acids. CDR1 SEHNR and CDR2 FQNEAQ come from the germline V gene (reference sequence). V lost 5 bases and J lost 3, with 7 bases in between. CDR3 amino acids: CASSHLEETQYF. CDR3 sequence (DNA): TGTGCCAGCAGCCACCTCGAAGAGACCCAGTACTTC.

This chain's CDR3 is CASSLSQGGEQFF. DNA of the CDR3: TGTGCCAGCAGTTTATCGCAGGGCGGTGAGCAGTTCTTC. The chain carries TRBV12-3 or TRBV12-4 and TRBJ2-1; a possible D gene is TRBD1 (5 bases). The CDR3 has 13 residues. Trimming removed 2 bases at V and 9 bases at J, with 11 bases between.

The chain uses TRBV10-1 and TRBJ2-5, with D possibly being TRBD2 (6 bases). V dropped 5 bases and J dropped 0 bases, with 10 bases sitting between them. This CDR3 region has 14 residues. CDR1 and CDR2 from the germline V gene are WNHNN and SYGVQD (reference sequence). CDR3 nucleotides: TGCGCCAGCAGTCGGACGGGGGACCAAGAGACCCAGTACTTC. It codes for CASSRTGDQETQYF.

The chain recombines TRBV3-1 with TRBJ2-1, with D perhaps matching TRBD1 or TRBD2 (5 bases each). Germline V gives CDR1 LGHDT, CDR2 YNNKEL (reference sequence). This CDR3 is 15 amino acids long. V shed 1 base and J shed 5 bases, with 12 bases lying between them. CDR3 in amino acids: CASSQVGADDNEQFF. CDR3 coding DNA: TGTGCCAGCAGCCAAGTCGGGGCAGATGACAATGAGCAGTTCTTC.

The V gene is TRBV20-1, the J gene TRBJ1-1, with TRBD1 matching over 7 bases. Germline CDR1 is DFQATT and CDR2 is SNEGSKA (reference sequence). This CDR3 is 12 amino acids long. The trim removed 6 bases at V and 5 bases at J, leaving 6 bases unmatched. Written as DNA, the CDR3 is TGCAGTGCCAGGGGGGTGAGGACTGAAGCTTTCTTT. This encodes CSARGVRTEAFF.

This clonotype was seen a handful of times. V is TRBV12-3 or TRBV12-4 and J is TRBJ2-7; TRBD2 matches at 7 bases. The CDR3 is made up of 15 amino acids. J gave up 7 bases and V 4 bases, and 13 bases lay outside the gene matches. The CDR3 region has the DNA TGTGCCAGCAGTTCGGTGCGGGAGAGAACCTGGGAGCAGTACTTC. Its translation: CASSSVRERTWEQYF.